The 30 T cell receptor beta chains reported below all come from one sample, sequenced in a study of blood T cells in healthy people across ages. A second PCR, run for roughly 7 to 12 cycles, used a sample-barcoded 5' primer plus a J-beta primer mix. MiXCR, run by TCRdb on the 5' RACE reads, gives a single entry per CDR3 protein. Of under 2,000,000 distinct CDR3 sequences in the sample, about 50% were seen once. Sequences were obtained from blood. The source is a woman aged 40 to 49 in good health.

This clonotype has only a few counts. The chain couples TRBV4-2 to TRBJ2-1; 8 bases map to TRBD2. CDR3 length equals 14 residues. Germline-derived CDR1 and CDR2 are LGHNA and YNFKEQ. V dropped 6 bases and J dropped 6; count of bases not matched to a gene: 7. CDR3 sequence reads: CASRQLAASNEQFF. The CDR3 nucleotides are TGTGCCAGCAGACAACTAGCGGCTAGCAATGAGCAGTTCTTC.

In the case of this clonotype: At one end the junction does not follow the germline gene, possibly because of a read error. This chain joins TRBV27 and TRBJ2-5; D is possibly TRBD1 or TRBD2 (5 bases each). With the DNA end fitting TRBJ2-7 better, the J assignment may be wrong. The CDR3 length is 13 residues. The germline CDR1 and CDR2 sequences are MNHEY and SMNVEV (reference sequence). CDR3 sequence reads: CVSSPGTAGEQYF. CDR3 sequence (DNA): TGTGTCAGCAGTCCAGGGACCGCGGGCGAGCAGTACTTC.

V and J are TRBV7-9 and TRBJ2-3; 9 bases align to TRBD1. Germline CDR1 and CDR2: SEHNR and FQNEAQ (reference sequence). Trimming removed 5 bases from V and 5 bases from J; junction bases left unmatched: 14. There are 17 residues in the CDR3. This chain's CDR3 is CASSAPDRGLLRDTQYF. The CDR3 DNA sequence: TGTGCCAGCAGCGCCCCGGACAGGGGATTGTTGAGAGATACGCAGTATTTT.

This clonotype has a handful of counts. The DNA for the CDR3 is TGTGCCAGCAGCCGCGAGGGACAGGGTCGGCAGCCCCAGCATTTT. Translated, it gives CASSREGQGRQPQHF. The chain recombines TRBV7-2 with TRBJ1-5; 9 nucleotides line up with TRBD1. The CDR3 sequence is 15 residues long. The V segment lost 5 bases and the J segment 7 bases; nucleotides outside the gene matches: 9. Germline V gene lookup returns CDR1 SGHTA and CDR2 FQGNSA.

This sequence joins TRBV6-5 and TRBJ2-7; possible D gene TRBD1, 6 bases. Germline CDR1 reads MNHEY; CDR2 reads SVGAGI. V lost 5 bases and J 3 bases, leaving 14 bases between the germline ends. The CDR3 has 14 residues. CDR3 loop: CASSLPRDNYEQYF. CDR3 DNA sequence: TGTGCCAGCAGTCTCCCCCGGGACAACTACGAGCAGTACTTC.

This clonotype was detected a few times. The chain joins TRBV6-1 to TRBJ2-5, with a weak D call TRBD1 (6 bases). V lost 8 bases, J lost 0 bases, and 22 bases lay in between. The CDR3 runs to 17 residues. Germline V gene sequence: CDR1 MNHNS, CDR2 SASEGT. The CDR3 loop reads CASAPGAGTTHQETQYF. In nucleotides, the CDR3 is TGTGCCAGCGCACCGGGTGCCGGGACAACCCACCAAGAGACCCAGTACTTC.

The chain is built from TRBV27 and TRBJ2-3; the D call may be TRBD1 or TRBD2 (5 bases each). The CDR3 is 18 residues long. CDR1 and CDR2 from the germline V gene are MNHEY and SMNVEV (reference sequence). V lost 6 bases, J lost 3 bases, and 25 bases lay in between. The CDR3: CASSRRGRQILLTDTQYF. The CDR3 DNA reads TGTGCCAGCAGCCGAAGGGGACGGCAGATACTATTGACAGATACGCAGTATTTT.

In its sample, this clonotype was seen once. This sequence joins TRBV28 and TRBJ1-6; TRBD1 is a possible D gene (5 bases). The germline CDR1 and CDR2 sequences are MDHEN and SYDVKM. The CDR3 contains 16 residues. V lost 5 bases and J 7 bases, leaving 18 bases between the germline ends. The CDR3 sequence: CASSPIQDRGNSPLHF. The DNA of the CDR3 is TGTGCCAGCAGTCCAATACAGGACCGGGGGAATTCACCCCTCCACTTT.

The chain carries TRBV6-5 and TRBJ2-7; a possible D gene is TRBD1 (5 bases). V dropped 7 bases and J dropped 0 bases, with 13 bases sitting between them. There are 14 residues in the CDR3. Germline CDR1 and CDR2: MNHEY and SVGAGI. The chain's CDR3 is CASKKERGSYEQYF. DNA of the CDR3: TGTGCCAGCAAGAAGGAAAGGGGCTCCTACGAGCAGTACTTC.

J is TRBJ1-2 and V is TRBV4-3; the D is unclear. Germline CDR1 reads LGHNA; CDR2 reads YSLEER. Trimming left V 0 bases short and J 8 bases short, with 10 bases between. The CDR3 spans 13 residues. CDR3 loop: CASSQDYQGGYTF. CDR3 DNA sequence: TGCGCCAGCAGCCAAGATTATCAAGGCGGCTACACCTTC.

The table lists this clonotype with a count of one. This chain connects TRBV7-2 to TRBJ1-1; 10 positions agree with TRBD1. Losses at the gene ends were 2 bases for V and 6 bases for J; bases not matched to a gene: 6. This CDR3 is built from 15 residues. The germline gives CDR1 SGHTA, CDR2 FQGNSA. CDR3 DNA sequence: TGTGCCAGCAGCTTAACACGAGGACAGGGGGCTGAAGCTTTCTTT. Protein sequence: CASSLTRGQGAEAFF.

This sequence joins TRBV6-5 and TRBJ1-2; D ambiguous. The CDR3 is made up of 16 amino acids. V shed 1 base and J shed 4 bases, with 16 bases lying between them. The germline CDR1 and CDR2 sequences are MNHEY and SVGAGI. CDR3 residues: CASSYWAAEEIYGYTF. In DNA, the CDR3 is TGTGCCAGCAGTTACTGGGCGGCAGAGGAGATCTATGGCTACACCTTC.

The CDR3 spells CASSEGVDRGAENYGYTF. CDR3 DNA: TGTGCCAGCAGTGAAGGCGTGGACAGGGGCGCAGAGAACTATGGCTACACCTTC. The chain joins TRBV25-1 to TRBJ1-2; TRBD1 matches 9 bases. The CDR3 runs 18 residues. CDR1 is MGHDK and CDR2 is SYGVNS in the germline V gene. After removal of 2 bases from V and 2 bases from J, the junction contained 12 bases not matched to a gene.

This clonotype occurred a few times. The J gene is TRBJ2-5, the V gene TRBV7-2; 14 bases fit TRBD2. CDR3 length: 19 residues. V was clipped by 5 bases and J by 2 bases; unmatched bases: 13. CDR1 and CDR2 from the germline V gene are SGHTA and FQGNSA. The CDR3 loop is CASSVRPAGLAGGQETQYF. CDR3 bases: TGTGCCAGCAGCGTAAGACCGGCCGGACTAGCGGGGGGTCAAGAGACCCAGTACTTC.

The J gene is TRBJ2-3, the V gene TRBV4-3; 8 positions agree with TRBD1. The length of the CDR3 is 16 residues. The junction had 9 bases not matched to a gene; V was cut back by 7 bases and J by 0 bases. In germline, CDR1 is LGHNA, CDR2 YSLEER. CDR3 loop: CASNTRTGPSTDTQYF. For the CDR3, the DNA is TGCGCCAGCAACACCAGGACAGGGCCGAGCACAGATACGCAGTATTTT.

This clonotype has a handful of counts. CDR3 sequence reads: CAISDPGGTTYEQYF. The CDR3 bases are TGTGCCATCAGTGACCCGGGGGGAACGACCTACGAGCAGTACTTC. The chain employs TRBV10-3 and TRBJ2-7; 7 bases align to TRBD2. The CDR3 spans 15 residues. The V gene end was trimmed by 3 bases and the J gene end by 2 bases; junction bases not matched to a gene: 7. Germline V gene sequence: CDR1 ENHRY, CDR2 SYGVKD.

This chain uses TRBV20-1 with TRBJ1-6; 9 nucleotides align to TRBD1. There are 15 residues in the CDR3. V gave up 6 bases and J gave up 9 bases; unmatched junction bases: 12. Per germline, CDR1 DFQATT and CDR2 SNEGSKA (reference sequence). CDR3 residues: CSAIPRQGDRSPLHF. DNA for the CDR3: TGCAGTGCCATACCGAGACAGGGGGATCGTTCACCCCTCCACTTT.

The chain links TRBV10-3 to TRBJ1-2; D unclear. Germline CDR1 is ENHRY and CDR2 is SYGVKD. V was clipped by 0 bases and J by 4 bases, with 6 bases between them. This CDR3 is 13 amino acids long. CDR3 sequence reads: CAISESNSYGYTF. Written as DNA, the CDR3 is TGTGCCATCAGTGAGTCGAATAGCTATGGCTACACCTTC.

The genes are TRBV4-3 and TRBJ2-3, with 9 nucleotides matching TRBD1. Germline V CDR1 and CDR2: LGHNA, YSLEER. The J segment lost 2 bases and the V segment lost 3 bases, leaving 12 bases of the junction unmatched. CDR3 length: 18 amino acids. Written as DNA, the CDR3 is TGCGCCAGCAGCCATTCCTCGGGGACAGGGAGATTCACAGATACGCAGTATTTT. This translates into CASSHSSGTGRFTDTQYF.

This clonotype turned up a few times. The J gene is TRBJ2-1, the V gene TRBV5-1, with a weak D call TRBD2 (8 bases). CDR1 is SGHRS, CDR2 YFSETQ, per germline. V was shortened by 6 bases and J by 3 bases, with 16 bases between the two germline ends. The CDR3 spans 15 residues. In DNA form, the CDR3 reads TGCGCCAGCAACCGGGGGGGACAGATCTACAATGAGCAGTTCTTC. This translates into CASNRGGQIYNEQFF.

V usage is TRBV20-1 and J usage is TRBJ1-2; weak D call: TRBD1 (5 bases). Germline assignment: CDR1 DFQATT and CDR2 SNEGSKA (reference sequence). The CDR3 runs to 15 residues. V lost 1 base, J lost 2 bases, and 14 bases lay in between. In DNA, the CDR3 is TGCAGTGCTAGAGGTCTGTCAGGGCCGAACTATGGCTACACCTTC. This encodes CSARGLSGPNYGYTF.

DNA for the CDR3: TGTGCCAGCAGTATCCCGGACAGGGTCGGGCAGCCCCAGCATTTT. It yields the protein CASSIPDRVGQPQHF. The chain joins TRBV28 to TRBJ1-5; 8 nucleotides line up with TRBD1. Looked up from germline, CDR1 is MDHEN and CDR2 is SYDVKM. V gave up 5 bases and J gave up 7 bases; unmatched junction bases: 10. This CDR3 has 15 amino acids. Variable domain in full (rest from reference TRBV28 and TRBJ1-5): DVKVTQSSRYLVKRTGEKVFLECVQDMDHENMFWYRQDPGLGLRLIYFSYDVKMKEKGDIPEGYSVSREKKERFSLILESASTNQTSMYLCASSIPDRVGQPQHFGDGTRLSIL.

The chain uses TRBV7-9 and TRBJ2-3, with D unclear. V was pared by 5 bases and J by 2 bases, with 17 bases between. From germline, CDR1 is SEHNR and CDR2 FQNEAQ (reference sequence). This CDR3 has 16 amino acids. For the CDR3, the DNA is TGTGCCAGCAGCCCTCAGGCCCTCTTCCTCACAGATACGCAGTATTTT. It yields the protein CASSPQALFLTDTQYF.

The chain links TRBV20-1 to TRBJ1-1; D is possibly TRBD1 (5 bases). The germline V gene encodes CDR1 DFQATT and CDR2 SNEGSKA (reference sequence). This CDR3 contains 12 residues. With 6 bases removed from V and 2 bases from J, the gap between germline ends came to 10 bases. CDR3 sequence: CSALTVNTEAFF. DNA for the CDR3: TGCAGTGCGCTGACAGTAAACACTGAAGCTTTCTTT.

V and J are TRBV5-1 and TRBJ1-2; 7 bases fit TRBD1. Germline assignment: CDR1 SGHRS and CDR2 YFSETQ. The CDR3 contains 15 residues. V lost 4 bases, J lost 3 bases, and 9 bases stayed unmatched. CDR3 region: CASSLEGQKDYGYTF. For the CDR3, the DNA is TGCGCCAGCAGCCTAGAGGGACAGAAGGACTATGGCTACACCTTC.

The table lists this clonotype with a few counts. V gene TRBV6-1 combines with J gene TRBJ2-7; D unclear. The V gene's germline CDR1 is MNHNS and CDR2 SASEGT. The CDR3 has 12 residues. V gave up 4 bases and J gave up 7 bases, with 11 bases separating them. CDR3 bases: TGTGCCAGCAGTGCCCTATCACGGGAGCAGTACTTC. Protein product: CASSALSREQYF.

The rearrangement joins TRBV12-3 or TRBV12-4 to TRBJ1-4; TRBD1 matches at 11 bases. The CDR3 loop spans 17 amino acids. V shed 6 bases, J shed 6 bases, and the junction held 12 bases outside the gene matches. The CDR3, as DNA: TGTGCCAGCAGGCCTGGGACAGGGGGGGAAGGAGATGAAAAACTGTTTTTT. Its translation is CASRPGTGGEGDEKLFF.

This clonotype was recorded a few times. The V call is TRBV11-2, the J call TRBJ1-1; 11 bases map to TRBD1. The CDR3 spans 18 residues. V was pared by 5 bases and J by 0 bases, with 11 bases of the junction left unmatched. Germline values: CDR1 SGHAT, CDR2 FQNNGV. CDR3 residues: CASSPGTGGRSLNTEAFF. The CDR3 DNA is TGTGCCAGCAGCCCCGGGACAGGGGGAAGATCCCTGAACACTGAAGCTTTCTTT.

V is TRBV19 and J is TRBJ2-5; a weak D match, TRBD2 (6 bases). Germline assignment: CDR1 LNHDA and CDR2 SQIVND (reference sequence). The V gene lost 8 bases and the J gene lost 7 bases, with 17 bases spanning the gap. This CDR3 region has 13 residues. The CDR3 DNA follows: TGTGCCAGTGGGATCTCGGGGGTCGGGACCCAGTACTTC. As protein: CASGISGVGTQYF.

The V and J genes are TRBV28 and TRBJ2-3, with 12 nucleotides matching TRBD2. The CDR3 totals 18 residues. Trimming removed 2 bases from V and 0 bases from J; junction bases left unmatched: 6. Germline V gene data show CDR1 as MDHEN and CDR2 as SYDVKM. CDR3 region: CASSLPSGGAASTDTQYF. The CDR3 DNA is TGTGCCAGCAGTTTACCTAGCGGGGGGGCGGCTAGCACAGATACGCAGTATTTT.